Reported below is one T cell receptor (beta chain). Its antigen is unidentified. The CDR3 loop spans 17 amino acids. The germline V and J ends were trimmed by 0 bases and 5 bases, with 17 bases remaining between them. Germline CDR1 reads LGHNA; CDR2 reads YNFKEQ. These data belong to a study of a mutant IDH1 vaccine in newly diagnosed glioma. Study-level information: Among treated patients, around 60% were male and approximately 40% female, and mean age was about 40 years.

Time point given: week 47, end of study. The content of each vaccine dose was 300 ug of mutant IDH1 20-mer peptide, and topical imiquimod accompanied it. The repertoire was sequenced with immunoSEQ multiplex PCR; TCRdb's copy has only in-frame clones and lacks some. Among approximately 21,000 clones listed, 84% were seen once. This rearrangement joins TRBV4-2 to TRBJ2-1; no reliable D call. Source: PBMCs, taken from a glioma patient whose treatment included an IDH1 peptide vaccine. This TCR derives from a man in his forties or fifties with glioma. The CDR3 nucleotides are TGTGCCAGCAGCCAAGACCGAAGGGCCGGGTTAGACAATGAGCAGTTCTTC. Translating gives CASSQDRRAGLDNEQFF.